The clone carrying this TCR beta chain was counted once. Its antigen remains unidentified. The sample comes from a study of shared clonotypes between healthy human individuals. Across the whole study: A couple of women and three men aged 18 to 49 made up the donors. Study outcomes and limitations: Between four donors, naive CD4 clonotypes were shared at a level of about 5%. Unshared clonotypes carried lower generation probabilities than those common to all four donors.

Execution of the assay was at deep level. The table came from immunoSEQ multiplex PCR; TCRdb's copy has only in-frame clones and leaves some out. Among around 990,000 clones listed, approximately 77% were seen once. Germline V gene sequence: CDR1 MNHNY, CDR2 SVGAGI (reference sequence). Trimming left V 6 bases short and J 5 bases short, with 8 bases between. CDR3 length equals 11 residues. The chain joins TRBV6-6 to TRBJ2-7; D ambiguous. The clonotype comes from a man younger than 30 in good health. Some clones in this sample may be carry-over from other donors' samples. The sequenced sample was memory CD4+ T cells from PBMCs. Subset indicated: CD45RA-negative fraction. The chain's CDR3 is CASSTVNEQYF. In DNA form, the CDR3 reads TGTGCCAGCAGCACCGTCAACGAGCAGTACTTC.